This TCR beta chain was identified during a study of T cell changes during pregnancy in multiple sclerosis. The length of the CDR3 is 14 residues. Trimming shortened V by 0 bases and J by 5 bases, and 11 bases separated the two germline ends. Germline CDR1 is SGDLS and CDR2 is YYNGEE. Libraries were prepared by immunoSEQ multiplex PCR; TCRdb keeps only in-frame clonotypes and omits some of them. The data contain around 39,000 clones, roughly 92% of them singletons. V gene TRBV9 combines with J gene TRBJ2-5, with D perhaps matching TRBD2 (6 bases). Sequencing was performed on PBMCs (not recorded whether the cells were cultured). This receptor was obtained from a female donor with multiple sclerosis, enrolled in a pregnancy study. In DNA form, the CDR3 reads TGTGCCAGCAGCGTAGAGGGAGGAGGCGAGACCCAGTACTTC. It specifies CASSVEGGGETQYF. Based on the CDR3 plus reference TRBV9 and TRBJ2-5, the full variable domain is DSGVTQTPKHLITATGQRVTLRCSPRSGDLSVYWYQQSLDQGLQFLIQYYNGEERAKGNILERFSAQQFPDLHSELNLSSLELGDSALYFCASSVEGGGETQYFGPGTRLLVL.